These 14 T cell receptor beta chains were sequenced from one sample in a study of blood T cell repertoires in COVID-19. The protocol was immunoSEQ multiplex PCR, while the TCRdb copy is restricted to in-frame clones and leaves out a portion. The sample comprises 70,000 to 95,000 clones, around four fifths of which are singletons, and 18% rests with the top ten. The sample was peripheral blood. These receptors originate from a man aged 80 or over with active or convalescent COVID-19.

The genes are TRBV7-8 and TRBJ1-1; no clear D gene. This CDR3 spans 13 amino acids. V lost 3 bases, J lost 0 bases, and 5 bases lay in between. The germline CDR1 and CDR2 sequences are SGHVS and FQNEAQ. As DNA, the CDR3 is TGTGCCAGCAGCTTTTCTGTGAACACTGAAGCTTTCTTT. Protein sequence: CASSFSVNTEAFF.

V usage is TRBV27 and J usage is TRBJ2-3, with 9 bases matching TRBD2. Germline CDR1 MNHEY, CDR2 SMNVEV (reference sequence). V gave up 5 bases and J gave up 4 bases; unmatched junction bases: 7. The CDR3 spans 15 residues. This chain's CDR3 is CASSKFSGRPDTQYF. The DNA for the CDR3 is TGTGCCAGCAGTAAATTTAGCGGGAGACCAGATACGCAGTATTTT.

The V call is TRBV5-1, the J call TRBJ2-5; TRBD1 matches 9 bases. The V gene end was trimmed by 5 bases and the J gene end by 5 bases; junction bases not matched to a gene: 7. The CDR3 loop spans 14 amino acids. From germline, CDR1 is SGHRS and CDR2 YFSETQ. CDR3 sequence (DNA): TGCGCCAGCAGACAACAGGGGGCGCGTGAGACCCAGTACTTC. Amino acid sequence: CASRQQGARETQYF.

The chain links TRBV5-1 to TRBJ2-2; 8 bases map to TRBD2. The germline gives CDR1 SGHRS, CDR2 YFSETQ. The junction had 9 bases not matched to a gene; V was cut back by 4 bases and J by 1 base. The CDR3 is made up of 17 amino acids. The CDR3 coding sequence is TGCGCCAGCAGCGTGATAAGCGGGAGAATGAACACCGGGGAGCTGTTTTTT. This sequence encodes CASSVISGRMNTGELFF.

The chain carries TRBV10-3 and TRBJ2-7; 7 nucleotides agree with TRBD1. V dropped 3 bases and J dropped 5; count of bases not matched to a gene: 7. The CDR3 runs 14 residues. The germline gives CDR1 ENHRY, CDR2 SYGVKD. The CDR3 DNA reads TGTGCCATCAGTGACAGGGGGAATCGCGACGAGCAGTACGTC. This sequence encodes CAISDRGNRDEQYV.

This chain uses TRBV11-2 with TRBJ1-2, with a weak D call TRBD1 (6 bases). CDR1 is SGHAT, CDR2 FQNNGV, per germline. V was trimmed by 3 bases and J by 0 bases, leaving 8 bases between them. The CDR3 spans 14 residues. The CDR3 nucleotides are TGTGCCAGCAGCTTCGGACAGACTAACTATGGCTACACCTTC. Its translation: CASSFGQTNYGYTF.

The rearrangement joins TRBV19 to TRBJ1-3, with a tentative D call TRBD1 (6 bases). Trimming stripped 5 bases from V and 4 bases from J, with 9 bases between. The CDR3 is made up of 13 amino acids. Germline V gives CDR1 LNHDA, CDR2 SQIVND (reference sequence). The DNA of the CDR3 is TGTGCCAGTAGTGCAGGACAGGGAAACACCATATATTTT. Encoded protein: CASSAGQGNTIYF.

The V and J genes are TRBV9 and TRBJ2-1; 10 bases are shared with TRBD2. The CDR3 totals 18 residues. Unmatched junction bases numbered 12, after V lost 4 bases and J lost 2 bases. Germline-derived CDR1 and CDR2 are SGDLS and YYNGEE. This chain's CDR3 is CASSPTQRGGRAYNEQFF. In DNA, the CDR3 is TGTGCCAGCAGCCCCACGCAGCGGGGGGGCCGGGCCTACAATGAGCAGTTCTTC.

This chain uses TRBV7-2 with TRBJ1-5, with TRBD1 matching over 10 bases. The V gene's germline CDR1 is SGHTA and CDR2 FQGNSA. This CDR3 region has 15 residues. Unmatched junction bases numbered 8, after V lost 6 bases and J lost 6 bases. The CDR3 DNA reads TGTGCCAGCAGTCTAGACAGGGGGCCCTTTCAGCCCCAGCATTTT. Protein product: CASSLDRGPFQPQHF.

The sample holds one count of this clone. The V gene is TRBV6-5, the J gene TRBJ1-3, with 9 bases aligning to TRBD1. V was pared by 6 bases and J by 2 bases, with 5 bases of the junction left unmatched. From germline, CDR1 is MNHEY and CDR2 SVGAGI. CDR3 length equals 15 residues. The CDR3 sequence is CASSAGTGTGNTIYF. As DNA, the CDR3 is TGTGCCAGCAGCGCCGGGACAGGGACTGGAAACACCATATATTTT.

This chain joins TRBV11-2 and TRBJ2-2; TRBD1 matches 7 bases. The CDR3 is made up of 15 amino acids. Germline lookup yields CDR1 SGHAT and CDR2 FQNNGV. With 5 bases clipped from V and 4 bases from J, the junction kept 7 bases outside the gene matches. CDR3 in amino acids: CASSRRQGGTGELFF. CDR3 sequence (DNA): TGTGCCAGCAGCAGAAGACAGGGTGGCACCGGGGAGCTGTTTTTT.

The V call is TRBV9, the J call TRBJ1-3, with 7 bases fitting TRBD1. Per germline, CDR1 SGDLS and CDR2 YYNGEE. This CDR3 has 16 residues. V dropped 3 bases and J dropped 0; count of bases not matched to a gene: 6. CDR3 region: CASSDPQGSSGNTIYF. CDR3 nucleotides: TGTGCCAGCAGCGATCCACAGGGGAGCTCTGGAAACACCATATATTTT.

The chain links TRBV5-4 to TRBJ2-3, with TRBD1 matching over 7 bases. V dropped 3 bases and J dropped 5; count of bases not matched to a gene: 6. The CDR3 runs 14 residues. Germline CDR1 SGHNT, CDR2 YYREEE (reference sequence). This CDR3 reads CASSSRTGEDTQYF. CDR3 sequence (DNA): TGTGCCAGCAGCTCACGGACAGGCGAAGATACGCAGTATTTT.

CDR3 nucleotide sequence: TGTGCCAGCAGTCCCTTCGGGAGGGATGATGAAGCTTTCTTT. It translates to CASSPFGRDDEAFF. V usage is TRBV6-6 and J usage is TRBJ1-1; no firm D call. This CDR3 is built from 14 residues. Germline V gene data show CDR1 as MNHNY and CDR2 as SVGAGI (reference sequence). V was cut by 5 bases and J by 7 bases, with 17 bases left in between.